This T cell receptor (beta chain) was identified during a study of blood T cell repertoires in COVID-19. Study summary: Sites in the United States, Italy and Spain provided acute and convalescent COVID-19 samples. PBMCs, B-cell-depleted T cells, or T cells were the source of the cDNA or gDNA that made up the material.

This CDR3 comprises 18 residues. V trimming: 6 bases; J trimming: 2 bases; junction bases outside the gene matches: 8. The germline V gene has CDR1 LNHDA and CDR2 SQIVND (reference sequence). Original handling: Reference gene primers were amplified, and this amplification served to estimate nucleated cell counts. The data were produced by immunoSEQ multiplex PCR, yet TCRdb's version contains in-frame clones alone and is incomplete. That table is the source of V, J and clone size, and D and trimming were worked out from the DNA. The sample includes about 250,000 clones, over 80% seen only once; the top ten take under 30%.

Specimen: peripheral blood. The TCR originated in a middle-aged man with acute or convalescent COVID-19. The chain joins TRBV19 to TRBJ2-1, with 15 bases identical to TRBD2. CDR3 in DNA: TGTGCCAGTAGCGGACTAGCGGGAGGGCCAGGTCCCTACAATGAGCAGTTCTTC. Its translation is CASSGLAGGPGPYNEQFF.